This TCR beta chain was sequenced for a study of CD8 T cells in ankylosing spondylitis. Germline-derived CDR1 and CDR2 are SQVTM and ANQGSEA. The CDR3 is made up of 10 amino acids. V lost 6 bases and J lost 2, with 5 bases in between. TCRdb re-called the 5' RACE reads with MiXCR, one entry per CDR3 protein. The sample includes a few hundred thousand distinct CDR3 sequences, roughly a tenth of them seen just once. V is TRBV29-1 and J is TRBJ2-7, with unresolved D. Sequenced material: blood, either unsorted or a sorted T cell fraction (not recorded which). The sequence came from a male donor with ankylosing spondylitis or in good health (not recorded which). DNA of the CDR3: TGCAGCGTGCGAACCTACGAGCAGTACTTC. Residues: CSVRTYEQYF.